These 20 T cell receptor beta chains originate from one sample sequenced in a study of T cell clonality in common variable immunodeficiency. The assay was immunoSEQ multiplex PCR, and TCRdb's table has in-frame clones only and misses some. The specimen has 15,000 to 20,000 clones, none found just once. Antigens of these TCRs are unknown. General study findings and limits: In common variable immunodeficiency, TCR beta chains reportedly carried fewer deletions and N-nucleotide insertions.

Sequencing used peripheral blood mononuclear cells. The receptors originated from a human donor with common variable immunodeficiency.

This clone showed up just a few times. From the germline J gene comes the end of the CDR3, since the read stops 3 residues before it. The V call is TRBV18, the J call TRBJ2-5; D remains unclear. CDR3 length: 16 residues. V was trimmed by 5 bases and J by 2 bases, leaving 18 bases between them. CDR1 KGHSH and CDR2 LQKENI come from the germline V gene. Incomplete CDR3 DNA: TGTGCCAGCTCAAAGTGGGTAGCTCCTTTTCAAGAGACC. Protein: CASSKWVAPFQET. The full CDR3 protein reads CASSKWVAPFQETQYF. Full variable domain (outside the CDR3, taken from reference TRBV18 and TRBJ2-5): NAGVMQNPRHLVRRRGQEARLRCSPMKGHSHVYWYRQLPEEGLKFMVYLQKENIIDESGMPKERFSAEFPKEGPSILRIQQVVRGDSAAYFCASSKWVAPFQETQYFGPGTRLLVL.

This clone was observed many times. The observed sequence ends 3 residues before the CDR3 terminus, with the missing tail filled in from the germline J gene. This rearrangement joins TRBV5-1 to TRBJ2-7, with a possible D match to TRBD1 (6 bases). V lost 1 base, J lost 4 bases, and 18 bases lay in between. Germline CDR1 reads SGHRS; CDR2 reads YFSETQ. There are 16 residues in the CDR3. CDR3 in amino acids: CASSLKRDTSSYEQYF. Partial CDR3 DNA: TGCGCCAGCAGCTTGAAACGGGACACGAGCTCTTACGAG.

This clone occurred a few times. The CDR3 end lies 3 residues beyond the end of the read and is filled in from the germline J gene. This chain joins TRBV7-2 and TRBJ1-2; TRBD1 might be the D (6 bases). Trimming left V 1 base short and J 4 bases short, with 10 bases between. Per germline, CDR1 SGHTA and CDR2 FQGNSA. There are 14 residues in the CDR3. CDR3 region: CTSSLDRVPYGYTF. The sequenced part of the CDR3 DNA is TGTACCAGCAGCTTAGACAGGGTCCCCTATGGC. The variable domain in full, completed from reference TRBV7-2 and TRBJ1-2, reads GAGVSQSPSNKVTEKGKDVELRCDPISGHTALYWYRQSLGQGLEFLIYFQGNSAPDKSGLPSDRFSAERTGGSVSTLTIQRTQQEDSAVYLCTSSLDRVPYGYTFGSGTRLTVV.

This clone was counted many times. The read halts 3 residues ahead of the CDR3 end, with the missing end drawn from the germline J gene. The gene calls are TRBV19 and TRBJ1-2; TRBD1 matches at 11 bases. CDR3 length: 14 amino acids. V shed 7 bases and J 5 bases; nucleotides not matched to a gene: 6. CDR1 and CDR2 (germline): LNHDA, SQIVND (reference sequence). This CDR3 is CASTPGTGGYGYTF. Partial CDR3 DNA: TGTGCCAGTACCCCAGGGACAGGGGGGTATGGC.

Comments on this clone: With the read ending 3 residues before the CDR3 end, the germline J gene is used to fill in that end. V and J are TRBV7-3 and TRBJ2-7, with TRBD1 matching over 9 bases. Germline trimming cut 6 bases from V and 2 bases from J; bases unmatched to any gene: 14. Germline-derived CDR1 and CDR2 are SGHTA and FQGTGA. This CDR3 is 17 amino acids long. The CDR3 bases that were read are TGTGCCAGCAGTCGACCGAACCGGGACAGGGATACCTACGAG. Protein: CASSRPNRDRDTYE. The whole CDR3 sequence is CASSRPNRDRDTYEQYF.

This clone was detected many times. The CDR3 goes on 3 residues after the read ends, and that part is filled in from the germline J gene. J is TRBJ2-1 and V is TRBV7-2, with TRBD2 matching 8 bases. V shed 1 base and J 8 bases; nucleotides not matched to a gene: 7. The germline V gene encodes CDR1 SGHTA and CDR2 FQGNSA. This CDR3 region has 15 residues. CDR3 DNA (partial): TGTGCCAGCAGCTTAGGACTAGCGTTGCGATATGAG. Translating gives CASSLGLALRYE. The CDR3 as a whole reads CASSLGLALRYEQFF.

This clone appeared many times. Sequencing ends 3 residues short of the CDR3 end; the germline J gene provides the rest. V gene TRBV19 combines with J gene TRBJ2-6; TRBD1 is a possible D gene (6 bases). Looked up from germline, CDR1 is LNHDA and CDR2 is SQIVND (reference sequence). V lost 5 bases, J lost 0 bases, and 14 bases lay in between. The CDR3 covers 17 residues. The CDR3 protein is CASSSRTESSGANVLTF. CDR3 DNA (partial): TGTGCCAGTAGTTCCCGGACAGAGAGCTCTGGGGCCAACGTC.

This clone was counted between two and nine times. An end of the junction does not agree with germline; a read error may underlie this. Read data end 3 residues before the CDR3 end; the end is taken from the germline J gene. Other DNA sequences in this specimen translate into the identical CDR3. The V and J genes are TRBV5-1 and TRBJ1-4, with D perhaps TRBD1 (6 bases). The CDR3 covers 14 residues. Per the germline V gene, CDR1 is SGHRS and CDR2 is YFSETQ. The DNA read from the CDR3 is TGCGCCAGCAGCATTCAGGGGAATGATGAGAAA. This gives the protein CASSIQGNDEK. In full, the CDR3 reads CASSIQGNDEKLFF.

In its sample, this clone was seen many times. The DNA ends 3 residues before the CDR3 does, and the rest of the CDR3 is filled in from the germline J gene. The chain uses TRBV29-1 and TRBJ2-2; possibly TRBD1 for D (5 bases). This CDR3 has 14 amino acids. Germline CDR1 SQVTM, CDR2 ANQGSEA. V was trimmed by 4 bases and J by 7 bases, leaving 16 bases between them. The CDR3 region is CSVVGWGSGGELFF. The sequenced CDR3 bases are TGCAGCGTTGTCGGCTGGGGCAGTGGCGGGGAG.

As regards this clone: The junction and the germline gene differ at one end; a read error may be behind it. The CDR3 DNA, read in part, is TGTGCCACCAGTGGCGGGGGCGATGAG. Residues: CATSGGGDE. The full CDR3 reads CATSGGGDEQFF. This chain uses TRBV10-3 with TRBJ2-1; D may be TRBD2 (7 bases). Read sequence stops 3 residues before the CDR3 end, and the germline J gene provides the missing end. Germline V lookup: CDR1 ENHRY, CDR2 SYGVKD. This CDR3 has 12 residues.

This clone was recorded at least ten times. Sequencing ends 3 residues short of the CDR3 end; the germline J gene provides the rest. V and J are TRBV20-1 and TRBJ1-1, with a possible D match to TRBD1 (6 bases). The length of the CDR3 is 13 residues. Germline V gene sequence: CDR1 DFQATT, CDR2 SNEGSKA (reference sequence). The sequenced CDR3 bases are TGCAGTGCTAGAGATGAGGGGGGGCTTAAA. This encodes CSARDEGGLK. The CDR3, in full, reads CSARDEGGLKAFF.

The CDR3 bases that were read are TGTGCCAGCAGCCCGGGGGACAGGGGGGGC. The encoded protein is CASSPGDRGG. The whole CDR3 sequence is CASSPGDRGGYTF. This chain links TRBV7-2 with TRBJ1-2; the match to TRBD1 covers 11 bases. The read finishes 3 residues shy of the CDR3 end, and the germline J gene is used to complete it. From germline, CDR1 is SGHTA and CDR2 FQGNSA. The CDR3 sequence is 13 residues long.

This clone was picked up many times. The missing CDR3 end, 3 residues past where the read stops, is filled in from the germline J gene. The chain recombines TRBV7-2 with TRBJ1-4; TRBD1 is a possible D gene (5 bases). CDR3 length equals 14 residues. Germline lookup yields CDR1 SGHTA and CDR2 FQGNSA. Between the trimmed V and J ends, which lost 5 bases and 9 bases, there was a span of 16 bases. The CDR3 protein is CASSPTQGNKKLFF. CDR3 bases read: TGTGCCAGCAGCCCCACGCAGGGCAATAAAAAA.

This clone was picked up many times. The read terminates 3 residues before the CDR3 end, so the remaining end is supplied by the germline J gene. This rearrangement joins TRBV10-3 to TRBJ2-3, with 12 positions matching TRBD2. Germline CDR1 ENHRY, CDR2 SYGVKD. There are 15 residues in the CDR3. V was pared by 4 bases and J by 3 bases, with 2 bases of the junction left unmatched. The CDR3 spells CAISGTSGITDTQYF. The covered CDR3 bases are TGTGCCATCAGTGGGACTAGCGGGATAACAGATACG.

This clone was counted ten times or more. CDR3 DNA (partial): TGTGCCAGCAGTAACACCTACGAG. Protein: CASSNTYE. The whole CDR3 sequence is CASSNTYEQYF. The rearrangement joins TRBV6-2 or TRBV6-3 to TRBJ2-7; no firm D call. The CDR3 is cut off 3 residues early in the read; its end comes from the germline J gene. Germline assignment: CDR1 MNHEY and CDR2 SVGEGT. V was pared by 5 bases and J by 2 bases, with 4 bases between. The CDR3 length is 11 residues.

About this clone: The CDR3 is cut off 3 residues early in the read; its end comes from the germline J gene. The V and J genes are TRBV19 and TRBJ1-2, with a tentative D call TRBD1 (5 bases). The V gene's germline CDR1 is LNHDA and CDR2 SQIVND (reference sequence). This CDR3 has 13 amino acids. CDR3 protein: CASRTIRAYGYTF. The CDR3 bases that were read are TGTGCCAGCCGGACAATCCGGGCGTACGGC.

Many counts were recorded for this clone. The CDR3 end lies 3 residues beyond the end of the read and is filled in from the germline J gene. The gene calls are TRBV5-1 and TRBJ1-1, with TRBD1 as a possible D gene (5 bases). CDR3 length: 14 residues. Germline CDR1 is SGHRS and CDR2 is YFSETQ. Trimming took 0 bases from V and 4 from J, leaving 10 bases between them. The covered CDR3 bases are TGCGCCAGCAGCTTGGGGGGCGGAAGCACTGAA. As protein: CASSLGGGSTE. In full, the CDR3 is CASSLGGGSTEAFF.

Within the sample, this clone is medium-sized. The read terminates 3 residues ahead of where the CDR3 ends, so the germline J gene completes it. This chain links TRBV9 with TRBJ1-3, with D possibly being TRBD1 (5 bases). Germline lookup yields CDR1 SGDLS and CDR2 YYNGEE. The CDR3 covers 14 residues. The ends were cut back, 4 bases at V and 0 bases at J, with 8 bases in the middle. CDR3 bases read: TGTGCCAGCAGCCCACAGGTCTCTGGAAACACC. This encodes CASSPQVSGNT. The full CDR3 protein is CASSPQVSGNTIYF.

In this sample, this clone turned up many times. Partial CDR3 DNA: TGTGCCAGCAGTCCCTCGGGAGTAGCGGGGGGGGCAGATACG. Amino acid sequence: CASSPSGVAGGADT. The full CDR3 sequence reads CASSPSGVAGGADTQYF. The chain has TRBV7-3 and TRBJ2-3, with 11 bases matching TRBD2. The CDR3 end falls 3 residues outside the read, so it is completed with the germline J gene. In germline, CDR1 is SGHTA, CDR2 FQGTGA. The CDR3 loop spans 17 amino acids. J gave up 4 bases and V 6 bases, and 12 bases lay outside the gene matches.

Turning to this clone: The read finishes 3 residues shy of the CDR3 end, and the germline J gene is used to complete it. The V call is TRBV20-1, the J call TRBJ2-5; 11 bases are a match to TRBD2. Trimming at V came to 4 bases and at J to 2 bases, leaving 6 bases not matched to a gene. Per the germline V gene, CDR1 is DFQATT and CDR2 is SNEGSKA (reference sequence). The length of the CDR3 is 15 residues. The CDR3 loop reads CSAIGGLADQETQYF. The sequenced CDR3 bases are TGCAGTGCTATTGGGGGACTAGCGGATCAAGAGACC.